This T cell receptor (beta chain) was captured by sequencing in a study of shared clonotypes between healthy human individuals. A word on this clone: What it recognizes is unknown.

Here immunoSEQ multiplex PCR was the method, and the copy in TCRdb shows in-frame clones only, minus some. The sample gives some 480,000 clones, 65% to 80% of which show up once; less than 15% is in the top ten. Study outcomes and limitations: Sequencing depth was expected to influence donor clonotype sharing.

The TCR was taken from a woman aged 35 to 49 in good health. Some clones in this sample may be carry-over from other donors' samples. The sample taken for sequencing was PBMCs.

The CDR3 DNA reads TGTGCCAGCAGCCCTCAGCCCGGGACTAGCGTCGAGCAGTACTTC. Translation gives CASSPQPGTSVEQYF. This chain joins TRBV11-2 and TRBJ2-7, with 10 nucleotides matching TRBD2. The V gene's germline CDR1 is SGHAT and CDR2 FQNNGV. V shed 5 bases and J 6 bases; nucleotides not matched to a gene: 10. This CDR3 comprises 15 residues. Full variable domain (outside the CDR3, taken from reference TRBV11-2 and TRBJ2-7): EAGVAQSPRYKIIEKRQSVAFWCNPISGHATLYWYQQILGQGPKLLIQFQNNGVVDDSQLPKDRFSAERLKGVDSTLKIQPAKLEDSAVYLCASSPQPGTSVEQYFGPGTRLTVT.